Listed here are 9 T cell receptor beta chains from one sample, sequenced in a study of T cell repertoires in cytomegalovirus infection. Antigens of these TCRs are unknown. TCRdb independently ran MiXCR on the reads; one entry per CDR3 protein. Altogether approximately 910,000 distinct CDR3 sequences are present, around 32% being singletons, with the ten largest covering over 11%. Specimen: cultured CD8+ T cells from PBMCs, collected from culture after CMV antigen stimulation. Receptor source: a human donor in good health (CMV status not recorded). Some clones in this sample may be carry-over from other donors' samples.

This sequence joins TRBV11-3 and TRBJ1-5; D ambiguous. Germline values: CDR1 SGHNT, CDR2 YENEEA. The V end was cut by 10 bases, the J end by 5 bases, with 6 bases between. CDR3 length: 10 residues. The CDR3, as DNA: TGTGCCATTTCGTATCAGCCCCAGCATTTT. The encoded protein is CAISYQPQHF. The entire variable domain, with the rest obtained from reference TRBV11-3 and TRBJ1-5, is as follows: EAGVVQSPRYKIIEKKQPVAFWCNPISGHNTLYWYLQNLGQGPELLIRYENEEAVDDSQLPKDRFSAERLKGVDSTLKIQPAELGDSAVYLCAISYQPQHFGDGTRLSIL.

The rearrangement links TRBV14 to TRBJ1-1; 9 nucleotides align to TRBD1. Trimming took 3 bases from V and 7 from J; bases not matched to a gene: 9. This CDR3 spans 15 amino acids. CDR1 and CDR2 (germline): SGHDN, FVKESK. The CDR3 is CASSHLGQGSDEAFF. The CDR3 DNA follows: TGTGCCAGCAGCCACCTGGGACAGGGTAGTGATGAAGCTTTCTTT.

The V and J genes are TRBV19 and TRBJ2-7; 10 bases match TRBD1. CDR3 length: 15 residues. CDR1 LNHDA and CDR2 SQIVND come from the germline V gene (reference sequence). Germline trimming cut 5 bases from V and 4 bases from J; bases unmatched to any gene: 8. The CDR3 bases are TGTGCCAGTAGTCTCTTACCGGGACAGGGGTACGAGCAGTACTTC. It encodes CASSLLPGQGYEQYF.

This clonotype was recorded many times. J is TRBJ1-1 and V is TRBV6-2 or TRBV6-3; no definite D call. The germline V gene encodes CDR1 MNHEY and CDR2 SVGEGT. Between the trimmed V and J ends, which lost 2 bases and 4 bases, there was a span of 5 bases. The CDR3 extends over 12 amino acids. The CDR3 spells CASSYGVTEAFF. For the CDR3, the DNA is TGTGCCAGCAGTTACGGGGTCACTGAAGCTTTCTTT.

V is TRBV29-1 and J is TRBJ1-1; D might be TRBD1 (5 bases). In germline, CDR1 is SQVTM, CDR2 ANQGSEA. The length of the CDR3 is 13 residues. Trimming cost V 4 bases and J 4 bases, with 13 bases left between them. CDR3 sequence: CSVVGESSTEAFF. CDR3 nucleotide sequence: TGCAGCGTTGTAGGGGAGAGTAGCACTGAAGCTTTCTTT.

The chain combines TRBV12-5 with TRBJ1-1; D remains unclear. The CDR3 has 12 residues. Germline loops: CDR1 LGHNT, CDR2 FRNRAP. V shed 3 bases and J shed 3 bases, with 5 bases lying between them. The CDR3 region is CASGFEDTEAFF. CDR3 sequence (DNA): TGTGCTAGTGGTTTTGAGGACACTGAAGCTTTCTTT.

This clonotype showed up many times. The chain joins TRBV7-9 to TRBJ1-1; D uncertain. Between the trimmed V and J ends, which lost 2 bases and 4 bases, there was a span of 8 bases. Germline values: CDR1 SEHNR, CDR2 FQNEAQ (reference sequence). The CDR3 sequence is 13 residues long. The CDR3 sequence is CASSLYGGTEAFF. The CDR3, as DNA: TGTGCCAGCAGCTTATATGGCGGCACTGAAGCTTTCTTT.

The chain is built from TRBV20-1 and TRBJ2-6; no reliable D call. Between the trimmed V and J ends, which lost 0 bases and 0 bases, there was a span of 6 bases. The CDR3 covers 15 residues. Germline V lookup: CDR1 DFQATT, CDR2 SNEGSKA (reference sequence). In DNA, the CDR3 is TGCAGTGCTAGAGATTGGGTCTCTGGGGCCAACGTCCTGACTTTC. Protein product: CSARDWVSGANVLTF.

This clonotype was recorded many times. This chain joins TRBV7-8 and TRBJ2-7; 7 bases match TRBD2. V gave up 6 bases and J gave up 5 bases; unmatched junction bases: 13. The length of the CDR3 is 15 residues. From germline, CDR1 is SGHVS and CDR2 FQNEAQ. In DNA, the CDR3 is TGTGCCAGCAGTTCTGGACTAGGCGCGCGCGACGAGCAGTACGTC. Translating it yields CASSSGLGARDEQYV.